The 3 T cell receptor beta chains presented below share a single source sample, sequenced in a study of blood T cell repertoires in COVID-19. Clones were read by immunoSEQ multiplex PCR, and TCRdb kept only the in-frame ones, dropping some. The sample has 40,000 to 55,000 clones; about four fifths are singletons. The specimen was peripheral blood. These receptors were taken from a woman in her 70s with acute or convalescent COVID-19.

The V and J genes are TRBV6-4 and TRBJ1-2; 9 positions match TRBD1. With 3 bases clipped from V and 4 bases from J, the junction kept 0 bases outside the gene matches. Germline V gives CDR1 MRHNA, CDR2 SNTAGT. The CDR3 extends over 13 amino acids. In DNA, the CDR3 is TGTGCCAGCAGTGAGGACAGGGGCTATGGCTACACCTTC. Amino acid sequence: CASSEDRGYGYTF.

The V call is TRBV6-2 or TRBV6-3, the J call TRBJ2-5; 10 nucleotides agree with TRBD1. The ends lost 5 bases at V and 5 bases at J; junction bases unmatched: 5. Germline CDR1 is MNHEY and CDR2 is SVGEGT. CDR3 size: 14 residues. Here the CDR3 DNA reads TGTGCCAGCAGTCGACAGGGGGCGAGCGAGACCCAGTACTTC. Translating gives CASSRQGASETQYF.

V is TRBV3-1 (or the pseudogene TRBV3-2) and J is TRBJ2-1; TRBD2 matches at 13 bases. V lost 4 bases, J lost 5 bases, and 11 bases stayed unmatched. Per the germline V gene, CDR1 is LGHDT and CDR2 is YNNKEL (reference sequence). CDR3 length: 18 amino acids. CDR3 loop: CASSPLTSGLAGDNEQFF. CDR3 bases: TGTGCCAGCAGCCCCCTAACCTCAGGACTAGCGGGGGACAATGAGCAGTTCTTC.